The TCR beta chain under discussion was sequenced for a study of beta chain features in type 1 diabetes. Study information: Sorted cells, 107,917,701 in number, were examined across all samples. Points from the study as a whole: Shorter TCRB CDR3s, moderately but significantly so, marked every one of the four CD4+ subsets in Type 1 diabetes patients.

A CD45RO/CCR7/CD25/CD127/CD95/CD27 panel sorted naive, central memory, regulatory and stem cell-like memory CD4+ cells. About this clone: The antigen is unknown.

Expressed TCRB transcripts were sequenced because the entire RNA isolate underwent reverse transcription. The method was immunoSEQ multiplex PCR; TCRdb's version includes in-frame clones alone and lacks a portion of them. The sample has about 650,000 clones, roughly 12% seen once. The sequencing input was naive CD4+ T cells from blood. The sequence derives from a man aged 25-45 years with type 1 diabetes.

The CDR3 nucleotides read TGTGCCAGCAGCATGGGCCCTTCCTACGAGCAGTACTTC. Protein: CASSMGPSYEQYF. V usage is TRBV6-5 and J usage is TRBJ2-7, with D hard to call. The CDR3 spans 13 residues. The germline CDR1 and CDR2 sequences are MNHEY and SVGAGI. The V end was cut by 6 bases, the J end by 1 base, with 10 bases between.